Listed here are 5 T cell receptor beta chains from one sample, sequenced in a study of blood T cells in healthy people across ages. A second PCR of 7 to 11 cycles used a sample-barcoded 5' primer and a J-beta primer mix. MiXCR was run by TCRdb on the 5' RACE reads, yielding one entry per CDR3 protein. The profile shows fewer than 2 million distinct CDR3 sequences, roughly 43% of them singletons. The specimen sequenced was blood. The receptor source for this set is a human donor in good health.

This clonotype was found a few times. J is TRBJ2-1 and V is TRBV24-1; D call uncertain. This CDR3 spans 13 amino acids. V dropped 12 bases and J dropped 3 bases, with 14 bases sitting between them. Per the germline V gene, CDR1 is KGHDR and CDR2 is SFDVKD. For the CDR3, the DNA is TGTGCCGCCCTAGGCACGGACTACAATGAGCAGTTCTTC. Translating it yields CAALGTDYNEQFF.

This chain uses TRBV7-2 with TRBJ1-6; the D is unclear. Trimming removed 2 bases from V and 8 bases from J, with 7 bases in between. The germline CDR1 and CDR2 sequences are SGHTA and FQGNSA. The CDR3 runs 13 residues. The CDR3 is CASSLYLDSPLHF. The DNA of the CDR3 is TGTGCCAGCAGCTTATACTTGGATTCACCCCTCCACTTT.

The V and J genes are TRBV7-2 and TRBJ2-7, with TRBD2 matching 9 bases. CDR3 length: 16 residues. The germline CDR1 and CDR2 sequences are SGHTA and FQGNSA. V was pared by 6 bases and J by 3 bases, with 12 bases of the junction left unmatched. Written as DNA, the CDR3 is TGTGCCAGCAGTCTTAGGTCCCAGACTAGCGGCTACGAGCAGTACTTC. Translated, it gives CASSLRSQTSGYEQYF.

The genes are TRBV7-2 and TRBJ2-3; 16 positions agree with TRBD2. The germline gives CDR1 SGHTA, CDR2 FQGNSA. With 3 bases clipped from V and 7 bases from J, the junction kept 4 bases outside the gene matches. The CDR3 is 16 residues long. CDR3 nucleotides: TGTGCCAGCAGCTTGGGGACTAGCGGGGGGGCCCATACGCAGTATTTT. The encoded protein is CASSLGTSGGAHTQYF.

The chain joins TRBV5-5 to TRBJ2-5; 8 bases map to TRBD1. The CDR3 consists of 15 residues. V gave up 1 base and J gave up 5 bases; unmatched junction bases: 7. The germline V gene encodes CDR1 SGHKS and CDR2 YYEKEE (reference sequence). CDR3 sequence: CASSLSGGAPETQYF. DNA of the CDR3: TGTGCCAGCAGCTTGTCAGGGGGCGCCCCGGAGACCCAGTACTTC.